Included here is one T cell receptor (beta chain) sequence, with context. This CDR3 spans 15 amino acids. The ends were cut back, 6 bases at V and 0 bases at J, with 14 bases in the middle. Germline loops: CDR1 MNHNS, CDR2 SASEGT. The sample comes from a study of shared clonotypes between healthy human individuals. Repertoires were generated with immunoSEQ multiplex PCR, while TCRdb's copy carries only in-frame clones and drops some. The table lists 2,100,000 or so clones, around 95% of them singletons, with around 0.13% in the top ten. The sequencing sample was made of naive CD4+ T cells sorted from blood. As to subset: CD45RA+ positively selected. The sequence was obtained from a man between 18 and 35 years old in good health. The V call is TRBV6-1, the J call TRBJ1-1; D is undetermined. The CDR3 bases are TGTGCCAGCAGAACAGAAAACTTCATGAACACTGAAGCTTTCTTT. It is translated as CASRTENFMNTEAFF.